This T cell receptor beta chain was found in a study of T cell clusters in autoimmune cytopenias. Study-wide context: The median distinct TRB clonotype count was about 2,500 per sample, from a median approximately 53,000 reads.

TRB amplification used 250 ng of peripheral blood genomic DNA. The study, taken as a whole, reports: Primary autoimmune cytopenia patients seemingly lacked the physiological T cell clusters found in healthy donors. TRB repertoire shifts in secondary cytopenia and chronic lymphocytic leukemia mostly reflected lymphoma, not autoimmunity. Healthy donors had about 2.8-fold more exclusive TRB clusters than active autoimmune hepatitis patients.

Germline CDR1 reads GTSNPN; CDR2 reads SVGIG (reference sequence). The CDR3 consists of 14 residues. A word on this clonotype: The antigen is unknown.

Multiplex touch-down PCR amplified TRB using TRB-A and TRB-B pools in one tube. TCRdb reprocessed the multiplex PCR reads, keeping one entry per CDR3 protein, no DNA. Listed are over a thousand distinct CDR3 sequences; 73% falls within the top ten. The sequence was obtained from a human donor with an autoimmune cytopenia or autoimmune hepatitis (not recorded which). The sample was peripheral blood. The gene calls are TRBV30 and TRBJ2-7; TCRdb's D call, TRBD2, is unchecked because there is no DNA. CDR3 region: CAWRLAGGTYEQYF.